These 17 T cell receptor beta chains share one sample of origin, sequenced in a study of post-analysis software for immune sequencing data. Unique molecular identifiers featured in each of the TCR beta cDNA libraries. From the PCR reads, TCRdb called clonotypes with MiXCR, one entry per CDR3 protein. The sample yields 350,000 to 450,000 distinct CDR3 sequences, roughly 40% seen once. Study-wide results and limits: The study found TRBV5-6, TRBV5-1 and TRBV20-1 among a few TRBV segments more frequent in patients than controls.

These receptors are not linked to any known antigen. Material: blood. The receptors shown here come from a girl aged 2-15 years with multiple sclerosis.

This clonotype came up once. The rearrangement uses TRBV4-2 and TRBJ2-1; 8 positions agree with TRBD2. The CDR3 has 15 residues. J lost 4 bases, V lost 4 bases, and 6 bases had no gene match. Germline V CDR1 and CDR2: LGHNA, YNFKEQ. The CDR3 DNA is TGTGCCAGCAGCCCAGCGGGAGAGTCTTACAATGAGCAGTTCTTC. Translating gives CASSPAGESYNEQFF.

In DNA, the CDR3 is TGCAGCGTTTGTCTTGGACAGGGGTTGAACGAGCAGTACTTC. Protein product: CSVCLGQGLNEQYF. The V call is TRBV29-1, the J call TRBJ2-4; 9 bases map to TRBD1. The J call may not be correct, given that the DNA end is closer to TRBJ2-7. This CDR3 has 14 residues. Germline values: CDR1 SQVTM, CDR2 ANQGSEA.

This chain joins TRBV30 and TRBJ2-7; D is ambiguous. The CDR3 runs to 12 residues. Trimming took 3 bases from V and 3 from J, leaving 9 bases between them. CDR1 is GTSNPN and CDR2 is SVGIG in the germline V gene (reference sequence). The CDR3 coding sequence is TGTGCCTGGAGGGCCGGAAACTACGAGCAGTACTTC. It codes for CAWRAGNYEQYF.

This clonotype showed up just a few times. J is TRBJ2-7 and V is TRBV5-5; D remains ambiguous. Trimming cost V 0 bases and J 2 bases, with 15 bases left between them. Germline V gene lookup returns CDR1 SGHKS and CDR2 YYEKEE (reference sequence). The CDR3 is made up of 16 amino acids. CDR3 protein: CASSLVRVDITYEQYF. The CDR3 DNA reads as TGTGCCAGCAGCTTGGTCCGGGTTGACATCACCTACGAGCAGTACTTC.

The V and J genes are TRBV20-1 and TRBJ2-5, with a possible D match to TRBD2 (6 bases). The CDR3 runs to 14 residues. Germline CDR1 reads DFQATT; CDR2 reads SNEGSKA (reference sequence). V was trimmed by 6 bases and J by 2 bases, leaving 16 bases between them. The CDR3 region is CSATHGTWQETQYF. Written as DNA, the CDR3 is TGCAGTGCCACACACGGGACTTGGCAAGAGACCCAGTACTTC.

The chain employs TRBV4-1 and TRBJ1-2; the D is unclear. With 1 base removed from V and 4 bases from J, the gap between germline ends came to 10 bases. There are 14 residues in the CDR3. Germline-derived CDR1 and CDR2 are MGHRA and YSYEKL. CDR3 DNA: TGCGCCAGCAGCCAAGTAGGGAAAGGCTATGGCTACACCTTC. Protein product: CASSQVGKGYGYTF.

This clonotype has only a few counts. The genes are TRBV18 and TRBJ1-2, with D unresolved. V lost 6 bases to trimming and J lost 4 bases, with 15 bases between them. Germline values: CDR1 KGHSH, CDR2 LQKENI. There are 14 residues in the CDR3. The CDR3 sequence: CASSPAVSSYGYTF. The CDR3 region has the DNA TGTGCCAGCTCTCCGGCTGTCTCTAGCTATGGCTACACCTTC.

The DNA for the CDR3 is TGTGCCAGCAGCTTGATCCCTTTCCGGGACAGACACTACAATGAGCAGTTCTTC. The encoded protein is CASSLIPFRDRHYNEQFF. J is TRBJ2-1 and V is TRBV7-9; 7 bases align to TRBD1. The germline gives CDR1 SEHNR, CDR2 FQNEAQ (reference sequence). The CDR3 has 18 amino acids. V shed 3 bases, J shed 3 bases, and the junction held 14 bases outside the gene matches.

The chain is built from TRBV25-1 and TRBJ2-1, with 9 bases fitting TRBD1. Germline CDR1 is MGHDK and CDR2 is SYGVNS. The V and J ends lost 5 bases and 9 bases, in that order; junction bases with no gene match: 11. The CDR3 is 15 residues long. CDR3 DNA: TGTGCCAGCAGTCCCGCGGGACAGGGCAAGACTGAGCAGTTCTTC. It yields the protein CASSPAGQGKTEQFF.

This clonotype has a handful of counts. The rearrangement links TRBV3-1 to TRBJ2-6; no firm D call. The germline V and J ends were trimmed by 4 bases and 0 bases, with 10 bases remaining between them. The CDR3 extends over 16 amino acids. CDR1 and CDR2 (germline): LGHDT, YNNKEL (reference sequence). The DNA of the CDR3 is TGTGCCAGCAGCCTTCATGGAACCTCTGGGGCCAACGTCCTGACTTTC. Protein product: CASSLHGTSGANVLTF.

This clonotype was seen many times. V usage is TRBV27 and J usage is TRBJ1-5; tentative D call: TRBD1 (6 bases). Trimming stripped 6 bases from V and 0 bases from J, with 12 bases between. The germline gives CDR1 MNHEY, CDR2 SMNVEV (reference sequence). The CDR3 loop spans 15 amino acids. The CDR3: CASSVGGNSNQPQHF. The CDR3 DNA follows: TGTGCCAGCAGCGTAGGGGGGAATAGCAATCAGCCCCAGCATTTT.

V is TRBV29-1 and J is TRBJ2-7; D is possibly TRBD1 (5 bases). Looked up from germline, CDR1 is SQVTM and CDR2 is ANQGSEA. Trimming cost V 4 bases and J 0 bases, with 10 bases left between them. The CDR3 totals 13 residues. The CDR3 region has the DNA TGCAGCGTTGGACAGTCAAGCTCCTACGAGCAGTACTTC. Translated, it gives CSVGQSSSYEQYF.

This clonotype was detected a few times. This chain links TRBV20-1 with TRBJ1-1, with 7 positions matching TRBD1. With 0 bases clipped from V and 3 bases from J, the junction kept 4 bases outside the gene matches. Germline V lookup: CDR1 DFQATT, CDR2 SNEGSKA (reference sequence). The CDR3 sequence is 14 residues long. CDR3: CSARDGQAYTEAFF. The CDR3, as DNA: TGCAGTGCTAGAGACGGACAGGCCTACACTGAAGCTTTCTTT.

The CDR3, as DNA: TGCGCCAGCAGCTTGGTTGTAGGGGAAGCGGCGACCCAGTACTTC. It encodes CASSLVVGEAATQYF. V usage is TRBV5-1 and J usage is TRBJ2-5; D is tentatively TRBD1 or TRBD2 (5 bases each). The CDR3 runs 15 residues. Germline V lookup: CDR1 SGHRS, CDR2 YFSETQ. Trimming removed 0 bases at V and 7 bases at J, with 16 bases between.

The chain recombines TRBV29-1 with TRBJ2-7; D possibly matches TRBD1 or TRBD2 (5 bases each). The CDR3 covers 16 residues. V was trimmed by 5 bases and J by 5 bases, leaving 25 bases between them. CDR1 is SQVTM, CDR2 ANQGSEA, per germline. The CDR3 region is CSVRDIGTGISNEQYF. In DNA, the CDR3 is TGCAGCGTTAGGGATATTGGGACGGGGATTTCAAACGAGCAGTACTTC.

This clonotype was observed a handful of times. This chain links TRBV12-3 or TRBV12-4 with TRBJ1-2; no reliable D call. The CDR3 has 14 amino acids. The V gene lost 2 bases and the J gene lost 7 bases, with 14 bases spanning the gap. Here the CDR3 DNA reads TGTGCCAGCAGTTTATCGCGCCCGGGCGGTGGCTACACCTTC. Its translation is CASSLSRPGGGYTF.

This clonotype was observed once. The chain uses TRBV7-2 and TRBJ1-4; unclear D gene. Germline CDR1 is SGHTA and CDR2 is FQGNSA. CDR3 length: 13 amino acids. Deletions cut 4 bases from V and 9 bases from J, with 12 bases between. This CDR3 is CASSSSAGQKLFF. For the CDR3, the DNA is TGTGCCAGCAGCTCAAGTGCCGGTCAAAAACTGTTTTTT.